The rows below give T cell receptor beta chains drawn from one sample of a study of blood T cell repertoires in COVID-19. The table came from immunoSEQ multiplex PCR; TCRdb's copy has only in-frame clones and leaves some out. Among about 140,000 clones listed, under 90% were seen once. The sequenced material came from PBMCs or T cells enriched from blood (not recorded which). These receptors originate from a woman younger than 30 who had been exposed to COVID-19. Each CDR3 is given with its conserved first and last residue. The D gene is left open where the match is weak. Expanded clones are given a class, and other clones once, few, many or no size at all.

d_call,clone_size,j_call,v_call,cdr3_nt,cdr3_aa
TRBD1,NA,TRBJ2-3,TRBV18,TGTGCCAGTCAACGACTGACAGGGACCACAGATACGCAGTATTTT,CASQRLTGTTDTQYF
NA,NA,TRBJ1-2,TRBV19,TGTGCCAGTAGAACAGGGAATAACTATGGCTACACCTTC,CASRTGNNYGYTF
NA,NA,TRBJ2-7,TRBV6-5,TGTGCCAGCAGCAAAAACTACGAGCAGTACTTC,CASSKNYEQYF
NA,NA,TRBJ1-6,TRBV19,TGTGCCAGTAGTATCACGGCCCTAGGGGCCCTCCACTTT,CASSITALGALHF
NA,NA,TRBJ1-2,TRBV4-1,TGCGCCAGCAGCCAGGTACCTAGAAACTATGGCTACACCTTC,CASSQVPRNYGYTF
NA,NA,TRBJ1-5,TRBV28,TGTGCCAGCAGCCGATTGACAGCAAATCAGCCCCAGCATTTT,CASSRLTANQPQHF
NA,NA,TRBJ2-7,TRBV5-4,TGTGCCAGCAGCTCTGGGGGGGCGAAGCAGTACTTC,CASSSGGAKQYF
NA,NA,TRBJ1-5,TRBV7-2,TGTGCCAGCAGCTTAGTACAGGGCCCTAATCAGCCCCAGCATTTT,CASSLVQGPNQPQHF
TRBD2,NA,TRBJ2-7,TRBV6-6,TGTGCCAGCAGACCCACTAGCGGTCTAACCTACGAGCAGTACTTC,CASRPTSGLTYEQYF
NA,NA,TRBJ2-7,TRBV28,TGTGCCAGCAGTTTATCAGGGTTCGCCTACGAGCAGTACTTC,CASSLSGFAYEQYF
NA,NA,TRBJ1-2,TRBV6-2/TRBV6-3,TGTGCCAGCAGTCCGTTACACGGCTACACCTTC,CASSPLHGYTF
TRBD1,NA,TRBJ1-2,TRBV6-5,TGTGCCAGCAGTTTATTCAGGGGGAGCCCTAACTATGGCTACACCTTC,CASSLFRGSPNYGYTF
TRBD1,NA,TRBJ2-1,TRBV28,TGTGCCAGCAGTTCTGGGACAGGGAACAATGAGCAGTTCTTC,CASSSGTGNNEQFF
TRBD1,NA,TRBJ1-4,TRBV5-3,TGTGCCAGAAGCGAGAGAGGGGGCGGTAATGAAAAACTGTTTTTT,CARSERGGGNEKLFF
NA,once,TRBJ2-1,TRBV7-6,TGTGCCAGCAGCTCATTGGCCCTGGGGCTCGGGGGCAATGAGCAGTTCTTC,CASSSLALGLGGNEQFF
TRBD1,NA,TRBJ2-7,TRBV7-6,TGTGCCAGCAGCTTAGGGGGACAGCACTCCTACGAGCAGTACTTC,CASSLGGQHSYEQYF
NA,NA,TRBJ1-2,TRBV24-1,TGTGCCACCAGTGAATCGGGGGTCGGCTACACCTTC,CATSESGVGYTF
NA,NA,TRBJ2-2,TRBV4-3,TGCGCCAGCAGCCAAGATCGGGCTAGCCTCACCGGGGAGCTGTTTTTT,CASSQDRASLTGELFF
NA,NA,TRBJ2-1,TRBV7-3,TGTGCCAGCAGCTTAATCTGGTGGGCCCCCTGGGATGAGCAGTTCTTC,CASSLIWWAPWDEQFF
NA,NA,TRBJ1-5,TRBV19,TGTGCCAGTAGTATCGGGGAAACTCAGCCCCAGCATTTT,CASSIGETQPQHF
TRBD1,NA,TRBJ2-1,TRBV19,TGTGCCAGTAGTATCGGCAGGGGGCAATCCTACAATGAGCAGTTCTTC,CASSIGRGQSYNEQFF
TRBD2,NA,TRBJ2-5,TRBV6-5,TGTGCCAGCAGCTCGGGACTAGCGGGACAAGAGACCCAGTACTTC,CASSSGLAGQETQYF
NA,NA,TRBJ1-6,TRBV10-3,TGTGCCATCAGCCCTGACAGCACCAATTCACCCCTCCACTTT,CAISPDSTNSPLHF
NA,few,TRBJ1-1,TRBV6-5,TGTGCCAGCAGTTACGGCAGGGTTCTCACTGAAGCTTTCTTT,CASSYGRVLTEAFF
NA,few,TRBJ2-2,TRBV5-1,TGCGCCAGCAGCTTGGTCCAAGCGAGGACCGGGGAGCTGTTTTTT,CASSLVQARTGELFF
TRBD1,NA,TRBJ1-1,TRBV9,TGTGCCAGCAGCGTCTCCGGGACAGGAATGAACACTGAAGCTTTCTTT,CASSVSGTGMNTEAFF
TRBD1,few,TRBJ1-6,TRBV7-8,TGTGCCAGCAGCCGTAGAACCGGGACAGGGAATTCACCCCTCCACTTT,CASSRRTGTGNSPLHF
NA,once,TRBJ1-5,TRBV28,TGTGCCAGCACAGTGAGCAATCAGCCCCAGCATTTT,CASTVSNQPQHF
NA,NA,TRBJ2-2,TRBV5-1,TGCGCCAGCAGCTTGGATTTTGCGGCAGGGTCGGCCGGGGAGCTGTTTTTT,CASSLDFAAGSAGELFF
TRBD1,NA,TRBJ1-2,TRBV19,TGTGCCAGTAGGCGGGACAGGGGGCCTGTAGAGGATGGCTACACCTTC,CASRRDRGPVEDGYTF
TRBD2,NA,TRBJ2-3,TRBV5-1,TGCGCCAGCAGCTTGAGGGGGTCCGGAGCGGGAGGGAGGCGGACAGATACGCAGTATTTT,CASSLRGSGAGGRRTDTQYF
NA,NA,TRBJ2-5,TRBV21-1,TGTGCCAGCAGCAAAGAGGCAAAGGCGGGGGCTAAGACTAGCGGGAGAGGAGAGACCCAGTACTTC,CASSKEAKAGAKTSGRGETQYF
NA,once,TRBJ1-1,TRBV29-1,TGCAGCGTTAATACAGGGAACACTGAAGCTTTCTTT,CSVNTGNTEAFF
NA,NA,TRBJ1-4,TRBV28,TGTGCCAGCAGTTCTTGGGGCAGCGAGGAAAAACTGTTTTTT,CASSSWGSEEKLFF
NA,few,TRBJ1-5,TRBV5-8,TGTGCCAGCCGGGACATGAGCAATCAGCCCCAGCATTTT,CASRDMSNQPQHF
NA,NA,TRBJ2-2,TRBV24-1,TGTGCCACCAGTGATTTCTTCGGGGAGCTGTTTTTT,CATSDFFGELFF